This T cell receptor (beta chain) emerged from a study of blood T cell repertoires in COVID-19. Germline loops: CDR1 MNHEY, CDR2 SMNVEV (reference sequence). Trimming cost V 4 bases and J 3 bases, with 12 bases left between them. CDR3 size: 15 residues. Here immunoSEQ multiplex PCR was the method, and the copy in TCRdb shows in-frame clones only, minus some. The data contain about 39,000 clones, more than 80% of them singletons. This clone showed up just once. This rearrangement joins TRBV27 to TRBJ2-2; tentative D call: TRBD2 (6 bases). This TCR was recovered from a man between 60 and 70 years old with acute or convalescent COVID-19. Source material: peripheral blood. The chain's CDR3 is CASSSQGGDTGELFF. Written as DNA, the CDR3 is TGTGCCAGCAGTTCTCAGGGCGGGGACACCGGGGAGCTGTTTTTT.